This entry describes one T cell receptor beta chain. Its recognized antigen is unknown. No qualities accompany the bases; no much larger clone lies one base away. Whole blood was collected in K2EDTA tubes by collaborating institutions according to the institutions' own protocols. Collaborator samples were shipped for TCRbeta analysis as frozen whole blood, isolated PBMCs, or DNA extracted from either sample type. These data belong to a study of blood T cell repertoires in COVID-19 (dated by TCRdb to about 2020). Background on the whole study: The collaborator samples originated in the United States, Italy and Spain and spanned the acute and convalescent phases of COVID-19. The prospective study material was composed of cDNA or gDNA derived from T cells, B-cell-depleted T cells, or PBMCs. Deeply sampled blood TCRbeta repertoires from subjects exposed to, actively infected with, or recovered from COVID-19 were included in the dataset. The repertoires were made available in a free public database intended to serve as a resource for research on the immune response to SARS-CoV-2. The samples were drawn from the first 160 participants of the ongoing ImmuneRACE study and from some 1,300 subjects provided by 6 global collaborators. Nearly every sample came with metadata listing a de-identified subject ID, COVID-19 status, age in years and sex. HLA class I and class II types, where available, came from metadata supplied by the sample provider rather than from assay-based typing. Broader findings and caveats from the paper: The amount of clinical and demographic metadata varied by source and participant and was provided uncurated.

TCRbeta CDR3 regions were amplified from genomic DNA using the immunoSEQ Assay, a bias-controlled multiplex PCR. For the original study's pipeline: Within the assay, amplification of reference gene primers was used to estimate how many nucleated cells each sample contained. To quantify the absolute abundance of each unique TCRbeta CDR3 rearrangement, sequence reads were collapsed and filtered. For each sample, productive Simpson clonality was calculated by taking the square root of Simpson's diversity index across productive rearrangements. TCRdb retrieved this table from immuneACCESS and kept in-frame rearrangements only. Not all clones are present; in checked studies, unresolved V genes account for under half, and no reason is known for the remainder. V, J and clone size are taken as reported in that table, and D and trimming were inferred from the DNA itself. The sample table shows more than 200,000 clones, and over 70% are seen once. 7% to 10% of the sample goes to the ten largest clones.

A distance of 9 bases separates the germline ends of V and J, which lose 2 bases and 4 bases respectively. The CDR1 and CDR2 encoded by the germline V gene are SGHAT and FQNNGV. The CDR3 holds 14 amino acids from the cysteine to the phenylalanine. Just CDR3 DNA is preserved here, 42 bases in frame from base 1. Sequences were obtained from peripheral blood. The TCR comes from a woman between 45 and 60 years old with acute or convalescent COVID-19. The chain couples TRBV11-2 to TRBJ1-3; a weak D assignment points to TRBD1 (5 bases agree). The CDR3: CASSLYDSGNTIYF. The DNA is TGTGCCAGCAGCTTATATGACAGCGGAAACACCATATATTTT.